The clone carrying this T cell receptor (beta chain) has a handful of counts. Its antigen is still unknown. These data come from a study of graft-versus-host responses after intestinal transplantation. Study as a whole: Each of the recipients got a multivisceral, liver-intestinal, or isolated intestinal transplant. Uniformly, recipients were administered anti-thymocyte globulin induction with subsequent tacrolimus and steroids for about 3 years.

TCRdb's copy holds only in-frame clones and misses some; the assay was immunoSEQ multiplex PCR. In the table there are approximately 97,000 clones, 85% to 95% of which are singletons. Findings and caveats of the study: The marrow of recipients harbored GvH clones, and ileum or blood showed some of them first. HvG clone declines early post-transplant were associated with peak circulating GvH levels.

This CDR3 spans 14 amino acids. V shed 1 base and J shed 6 bases, with 10 bases lying between them. Looked up from germline, CDR1 is MGHRA and CDR2 is YSYEKL. The V gene is TRBV4-1, the J gene TRBJ1-5, with a weak D call TRBD1 (6 bases). The source is a human donor who was the organ donor for an intestinal transplant. The sample in question was unstimulated CD8+ T cells sorted from spleen or lymph node cells, obtained before transplant. The CDR3 protein is CASSQGGRGQPQHF. Written as DNA, the CDR3 is TGCGCCAGCAGCCAAGGGGGGCGAGGTCAGCCCCAGCATTTT.